This TCR beta chain appears in the sequencing data of a study of beta chain features in type 1 diabetes. General observations from the study: Sequencing from cDNA could over-represent high-TCR-expressing cells. Among patients, naive, central memory and Treg TCRB repertoires appeared more similar than among healthy donors.

cDNA synthesis used the whole RNA isolate, giving expressed TCRB sequences. Clones were read by immunoSEQ multiplex PCR, and TCRdb kept only the in-frame ones, dropping some. The profile shows about 410,000 clones, approximately 15% of them singletons. Blood was collected once per donor into heparin, averaging approximately 0.11 L. CD45RO/CCR7/CD25/CD127/CD95/CD27 sorting isolated CD4+ naive, central memory, regulatory and stem cell-like memory cells. CDR3 length: 16 residues. V was cut by 5 bases and J by 0 bases, with 15 bases left in between. Germline CDR1 is MNHEY and CDR2 is SMNVEV (reference sequence). With regard to this clone: Its antigen is undetermined.

The chain has TRBV27 and TRBJ2-3; perhaps TRBD1 as D (6 bases). The clonotype originates from a man younger than 40 in good health. Input material: naive CD4+ T cells from blood. The CDR3 region is CASSPGVGASTDTQYF. CDR3 DNA sequence: TGTGCCAGCAGTCCAGGGGTAGGCGCTAGCACAGATACGCAGTATTTT.